Here is one TCR beta chain with its context. This CDR3 has 17 amino acids. Germline V gene data show CDR1 as SGHRS and CDR2 as YFSETQ. V was clipped by 1 base and J by 0 bases; unmatched bases: 6. The data were taken from a study of blood T cell repertoires in COVID-19. About the study: The United States, Italy and Spain provided the acute and convalescent COVID-19 samples. Sources were T cells, B-cell-depleted T cells, or PBMCs; the material itself was cDNA or gDNA.

Original processing notes: Amplifying reference gene primers gave estimates of nucleated cell counts. Some clones are missing from TCRdb's copy, which holds only in-frame ones; the method was immunoSEQ multiplex PCR. V, J and clone size are taken as reported in that table, and D and trimming were inferred from the DNA itself. This sample has about 120,000 clones, with 88% found just once. Sequences were obtained from peripheral blood. The chain links TRBV5-1 to TRBJ1-1; 10 bases fit TRBD1. The receptor comes from a woman aged 80 or over with acute or convalescent COVID-19. The chain's CDR3 is CASSLQDRGNMNTEAFF. CDR3 in DNA: TGCGCCAGCAGCTTGCAGGACAGGGGGAACATGAACACTGAAGCTTTCTTT.